Given below is one T cell receptor beta chain in context. CDR1 is SNHLY and CDR2 is FYNNEI in the germline V gene. V lost 2 bases, J lost 9 bases, and 14 bases lay in between. This CDR3 is built from 14 residues. This specimen belongs to a study of blood T cell repertoires in COVID-19. Study overall: The study drew acute and convalescent COVID-19 samples from the United States, Italy and Spain.

Source study methods: Using reference gene primer amplification, nucleated cell counts were estimated. TCRdb's copy holds only in-frame clones and misses some; the assay was immunoSEQ multiplex PCR. V and J calls and clone size are copied from that table; D and trimming were computed from the DNA. Of 540,000 or so clones detected, around nine tenths appear once; the ten largest clones hold roughly 8.3%. The sequenced sample was peripheral blood. J is TRBJ2-1 and V is TRBV2; D might be TRBD1 (6 bases). The receptor's source is a woman in her fifties or sixties with COVID-19, enrolled during active disease. The DNA for the CDR3 is TGTGCCAGCAGTGAATATAGGGGGTACGGTGAGCAGTTCTTC. The encoded protein is CASSEYRGYGEQFF.